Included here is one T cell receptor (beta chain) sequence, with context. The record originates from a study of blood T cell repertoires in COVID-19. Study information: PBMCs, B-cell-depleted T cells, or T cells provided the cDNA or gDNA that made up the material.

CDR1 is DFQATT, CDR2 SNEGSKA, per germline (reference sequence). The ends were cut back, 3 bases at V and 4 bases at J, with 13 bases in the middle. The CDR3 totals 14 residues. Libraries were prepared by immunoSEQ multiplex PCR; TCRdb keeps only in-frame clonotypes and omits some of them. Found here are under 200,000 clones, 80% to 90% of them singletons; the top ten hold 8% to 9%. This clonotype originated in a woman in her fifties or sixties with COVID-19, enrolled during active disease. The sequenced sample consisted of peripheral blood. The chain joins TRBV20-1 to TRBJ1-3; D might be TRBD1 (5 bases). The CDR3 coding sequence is TGCAGTGCTAGTGAGGGGAGTACGGGAAACACCATATATTTT. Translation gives CSASEGSTGNTIYF.